The 2 T cell receptor beta chains reported below all come from one sample, sequenced in a study of CD8+ T cells in alopecia areata. RNA was isolated and reverse transcribed to cDNA, the sequencing template. Data came from immunoSEQ multiplex PCR; TCRdb stores just in-frame clones and leaves some out. The table shows around 190,000 clones, with approximately 60% occurring only once. What was sequenced was CD8+ T cells sorted from blood. Receptors originate from a human donor in good health.

The V and J genes are TRBV6-5 and TRBJ2-5; maybe TRBD1 (6 bases). Trimming took 2 bases from V and 5 from J, leaving 12 bases between them. CDR3 length equals 14 residues. Germline CDR1 is MNHEY and CDR2 is SVGAGI. This CDR3 reads CASSYLGQGETQYF. The CDR3 DNA reads TGTGCCAGCAGTTACCTGGGGCAGGGGGAGACCCAGTACTTC.

The V gene is TRBV27, the J gene TRBJ1-2; no definite D call. The germline V and J ends were trimmed by 0 bases and 1 base, with 9 bases remaining between them. This CDR3 contains 15 residues. Per germline, CDR1 MNHEY and CDR2 SMNVEV (reference sequence). The CDR3 sequence is CASSLSPGNNYGYTF. CDR3 nucleotide sequence: TGTGCCAGCAGTTTATCCCCAGGCAATAACTATGGCTACACCTTC.